The 21 T cell receptor beta chains in this list originate from one sample, sequenced in a study of T cells in pancreatic ductal adenocarcinoma. No neoadjuvant therapy was given to the selected pancreatic ductal adenocarcinoma patients before their surgery. The assay was immunoSEQ multiplex PCR, and TCRdb's table has in-frame clones only and misses some. Among roughly 100,000 clones, about 96% were seen once, and the ten largest hold roughly 3.1%. Material for sequencing was PBMCs. These receptors were taken from a human donor with pancreatic ductal adenocarcinoma.

This sequence joins TRBV7-9 and TRBJ1-5; D remains unclear. The CDR3 covers 12 residues. Germline CDR1 and CDR2: SEHNR and FQNEAQ (reference sequence). Trimming shortened V by 5 bases and J by 9 bases, and 11 bases separated the two germline ends. CDR3 sequence: CASSLGPGPQHF. Written as DNA, the CDR3 is TGTGCCAGCAGCCTAGGACCGGGGCCCCAGCATTTT.

This chain joins TRBV19 and TRBJ2-2; D possibly corresponds to TRBD2 (5 bases). This CDR3 spans 13 amino acids. V shed 10 bases and J shed 1 base, with 10 bases lying between them. Per germline, CDR1 LNHDA and CDR2 SQIVND (reference sequence). DNA for the CDR3: TGTGCCACCACTACTAGGAACACCGGGGAGCTGTTTTTT. Protein sequence: CATTTRNTGELFF. Full variable domain (missing parts from reference TRBV19 and TRBJ2-2): DGGITQSPKYLFRKEGQNVTLSCEQNLNHDAMYWYRQDPGQGLRLIYYSQIVNDFQKGDIAEGYSVSREKKESFPLTVTSAQKNPTAFYLCATTTRNTGELFFGEGSRLTVL.

The rearrangement joins TRBV7-3 to TRBJ2-3; a possible D gene is TRBD2 (6 bases). The CDR3 sequence is 14 residues long. Germline CDR1 reads SGHTA; CDR2 reads FQGTGA. V was pared by 5 bases and J by 2 bases, with 11 bases between. DNA of the CDR3: TGTGCCAGCAGCACGCGGGGTTCCACAGATACGCAGTATTTT. Translation gives CASSTRGSTDTQYF.

The gene calls are TRBV18 and TRBJ2-7, with 10 nucleotides matching TRBD1. The CDR3 runs 14 residues. CDR1 is KGHSH, CDR2 LQKENI, per germline. Losses at the gene ends were 8 bases for V and 1 base for J; bases not matched to a gene: 5. The CDR3 reads CASTTGGLSYEQYF. CDR3 in DNA: TGTGCCAGCACGACAGGGGGCTTGTCCTACGAGCAGTACTTC.

The chain recombines TRBV2 with TRBJ1-5, with D possibly matching TRBD1 (6 bases). The CDR3 has 14 amino acids. Germline V gene data show CDR1 as SNHLY and CDR2 as FYNNEI. Trimming removed 4 bases at V and 1 base at J, with 8 bases between. CDR3 coding DNA: TGTGCCAGCAGTGTGGACAGCAGCAATCAGCCCCAGCATTTT. This translates into CASSVDSSNQPQHF.

The rearrangement uses TRBV5-6 and TRBJ2-1; D may be TRBD1 (6 bases). The V gene's germline CDR1 is SGHDT and CDR2 YYEEEE. Trimming cost V 1 base and J 8 bases, with 10 bases left between them. The length of the CDR3 is 13 residues. CDR3 DNA: TGTGCCAGCAGCTTGCTGGGACAATATGAGCAGTTCTTC. Translation: CASSLLGQYEQFF. The complete variable domain, with remaining parts taken from reference TRBV5-6 and TRBJ2-1, reads DAGVTQSPTHLIKTRGQQVTLRCSPKSGHDTVSWYQQALGQGPQFIFQYYEEEERQRGNFPDRFSGHQFPNYSSELNVNALLLGDSALYLCASSLLGQYEQFFGPGTRLTVL.

This chain links TRBV7-8 with TRBJ2-5, with 10 bases fitting TRBD1. The CDR3 has 16 amino acids. V lost 5 bases and J lost 5; bases outside the gene matches: 11. Germline V gene lookup returns CDR1 SGHVS and CDR2 FQNEAQ. The chain's CDR3 is CASSPRDRGSAETQYF. The CDR3 DNA reads as TGTGCCAGCAGCCCACGGGACAGGGGCTCTGCGGAGACCCAGTACTTC.

Here the CDR3 reads CASSYDLLGQGFYEQYF. The CDR3 DNA is TGTGCCAGCAGTTACGACCTTTTGGGACAGGGGTTCTACGAGCAGTACTTC. The rearrangement links TRBV6-7 to TRBJ2-7, with 10 bases fitting TRBD1. TRBV6-7 is designated an ORF whose function remains uncertain. The CDR3 loop spans 17 amino acids. V lost 2 bases and J lost 3; bases outside the gene matches: 10.

This chain joins TRBV30 and TRBJ2-3; 9 bases map to TRBD2. Germline V lookup: CDR1 GTSNPN, CDR2 SVGIG (reference sequence). The CDR3 is 14 amino acids. The J segment lost 3 bases and the V segment lost 1 base, leaving 2 bases of the junction unmatched. CDR3 sequence: CAWSGLAGTDTQYF. DNA of the CDR3: TGTGCCTGGAGTGGCCTAGCGGGAACAGATACGCAGTATTTT. Using reference TRBV30 and TRBJ2-3 for the parts outside the CDR3, the full variable domain is SQTIHQWPATLVQPVGSPLSLECTVEGTSNPNLYWYRQAAGRGLQLLFYSVGIGQISSEVPQNLSASRPQDRQFILSSKKLLLSDSGFYLCAWSGLAGTDTQYFGPGTRLTVL.

This chain uses TRBV2 with TRBJ1-1; D remains unclear. The CDR3 consists of 16 residues. The germline V and J ends were trimmed by 3 bases and 1 base, with 15 bases remaining between them. Looked up from germline, CDR1 is SNHLY and CDR2 is FYNNEI. Here the CDR3 reads CASSDHPLTANTEAFF. The CDR3 DNA reads as TGTGCCAGCAGTGACCACCCCTTAACAGCGAACACTGAAGCTTTCTTT.

This chain connects TRBV6-4 to TRBJ2-7; TRBD2 matches at 7 bases. Germline V CDR1 and CDR2: MRHNA, SNTAGT. CDR3 length: 13 residues. Trimming at V came to 4 bases and at J to 6 bases, leaving 6 bases not matched to a gene. The CDR3 DNA follows: TGTGCCAGCAGTGCTCAGGCGGGGGTCGAGCAGTACTTC. Protein product: CASSAQAGVEQYF.

J is TRBJ2-7 and V is TRBV18; D ambiguous. The CDR3 loop spans 13 amino acids. Trimming took 0 bases from V and 4 from J, leaving 7 bases between them. The germline gives CDR1 KGHSH, CDR2 LQKENI. CDR3 sequence (DNA): TGTGCCAGCTCACCACCAACGGTATACGAGCAGTACTTC. Translating it yields CASSPPTVYEQYF.

V is TRBV5-1 and J is TRBJ2-7, with 9 bases lining up with TRBD1. The CDR3 runs to 20 residues. The germline V gene encodes CDR1 SGHRS and CDR2 YFSETQ. V trimming: 0 bases; J trimming: 0 bases; junction bases outside the gene matches: 16. The CDR3 DNA sequence: TGCGCCAGCAGCTTGGCCGGGACAGGGTTCGTGAGCGAGAGCTCCTACGAGCAGTACTTC. It specifies CASSLAGTGFVSESSYEQYF.

This sequence joins TRBV2 and TRBJ2-2; D perhaps matches TRBD2 (5 bases). The length of the CDR3 is 14 residues. CDR1 and CDR2 from the germline V gene are SNHLY and FYNNEI. V was cut by 7 bases and J by 7 bases, with 16 bases left in between. CDR3: CASISKGSGGELFF. For the CDR3, the DNA is TGTGCCAGCATATCGAAAGGGAGCGGCGGGGAGCTGTTTTTT.

The chain links TRBV2 to TRBJ1-1; TRBD1 agrees at 8 bases. Per the germline V gene, CDR1 is SNHLY and CDR2 is FYNNEI. V lost 9 bases to trimming and J lost 7 bases; unmatched junction nucleotides: 10. The CDR3 is 13 residues long. The CDR3 spells CARRFLGQGEAFF. CDR3 nucleotides: TGTGCCAGGAGGTTTCTCGGACAGGGTGAAGCTTTCTTT.

The genes are TRBV28 and TRBJ2-7; D is perhaps TRBD1 (5 bases). CDR3 length equals 14 residues. In germline, CDR1 is MDHEN, CDR2 SYDVKM. V gave up 6 bases and J gave up 0 bases, with 12 bases separating them. The CDR3 nucleotides are TGTGCCAGCAGAGGGGCTCGGAGCTCCTACGAGCAGTACTTC. Translation gives CASRGARSSYEQYF.

This chain connects TRBV5-1 to TRBJ2-7; D possibly corresponds to TRBD1 (6 bases). This CDR3 comprises 15 residues. V lost 0 bases to trimming and J lost 4 bases, with 14 bases between them. Looked up from germline, CDR1 is SGHRS and CDR2 is YFSETQ. The CDR3 protein is CASSLAGQMEYEQYF. The DNA for the CDR3 is TGCGCCAGCAGCTTGGCGGGACAAATGGAATACGAGCAGTACTTC.

The chain is built from TRBV20-1 and TRBJ1-1; 7 bases are a match to TRBD1. CDR1 is DFQATT, CDR2 SNEGSKA, per germline (reference sequence). The CDR3 has 11 amino acids. V was clipped by 3 bases and J by 9 bases; unmatched bases: 4. Written as DNA, the CDR3 is TGCAGTGCTAGGGGACAGAACCAAGCTTTCTTT. It specifies CSARGQNQAFF.

The rearrangement joins TRBV15 to TRBJ2-5; 8 bases line up with TRBD1. CDR1 LNHNV and CDR2 YYDKDF come from the germline V gene (reference sequence). The CDR3 has 15 amino acids. Trimming cost V 1 base and J 5 bases; bases outside gene matches: 6. The CDR3 loop reads CATSRGGTGGETQYF. In DNA form, the CDR3 reads TGTGCCACCAGCAGAGGTGGAACAGGGGGGGAGACCCAGTACTTC.

The chain combines TRBV2 with TRBJ2-2, with 7 nucleotides matching TRBD2. V lost 8 bases to trimming and J lost 6 bases; unmatched junction nucleotides: 6. The CDR3 spans 13 residues. Germline-derived CDR1 and CDR2 are SNHLY and FYNNEI. The CDR3 loop reads CASGSGIAGELFF. The CDR3 DNA sequence: TGTGCCAGCGGGAGCGGGATTGCCGGGGAGCTGTTTTTT.

The chain carries TRBV11-1 and TRBJ2-2; D gene uncertain. The CDR3 spans 14 residues. Per germline, CDR1 SGHAT and CDR2 FQDESV (reference sequence). The V end was cut by 2 bases, the J end by 1 base, with 5 bases between. This chain's CDR3 is CASSLFRNTGELFF. Here the CDR3 DNA reads TGTGCCAGCAGCTTATTCAGGAACACCGGGGAGCTGTTTTTT.